Listed below are T cell receptor beta chains from one sample, sequenced in a study of radiation and T cells in renal cell carcinoma. Here immunoSEQ multiplex PCR was the method, and the copy in TCRdb shows in-frame clones only, minus some. The table includes fewer than 150,000 clones, more than 75% detected once. Sequenced material: blood, taken from a patient whose treatment included radiotherapy and nephrectomy. All receptors derive from an older woman with renal cell carcinoma. The CDR3 runs from the conserved cysteine through the conserved F or W.

>TRBV6-6|TRBJ1-1
CASSYSKGMNTEAFF
>TRBV6-6|TRBJ2-7
CASSYGTSPTPYEQYF
>TRBV1|TRBJ1-2
CTSSQDQQASNYGYTF
>TRBV5-1|TRBJ1-2
CASRGGSGWHGYTF
>TRBV19|TRBJ2-1
CASSVPGLGNEQFF
>TRBV7-8|TRBJ1-5
CASSLGFGTAFSNQPQHF
>TRBV11-2|TRBJ2-3
CASSTAATSTDTQYF
>TRBV11-2|TRBJ1-5
CASSIGRRNQPQHF
>TRBV5-1|TRBJ2-7
CASRSIGTSAHEQYF
>TRBV6-5|TRBJ2-3
CASSYRGAGTDTQYF
>TRBV5-5|TRBJ2-5
CASSLGGFETQYF
>TRBV30|TRBJ1-2
CAWSVRGQKNFYGYTF
>TRBV5-8|TRBJ1-1
CASSLGGGARVTEAFF
>TRBV9|TRBJ2-5
CASSGPKRDTQETQYF
>TRBV9|TRBJ2-1
CASSVPSKDNEQFF
>TRBV9|TRBJ2-5
CASSVGRGSETQYF